This TCR beta chain stems from a study of low-dose radiotherapy and immunotherapy resistance in tumors. Study-level background: On an every-two-weeks schedule, patients received intravenous nivolumab 240 mg, along with ipilimumab 1 mg/kg every six weeks. Aspirin 300 mg was given orally each day for four cycles from cycle 1 day 1.

Germline CDR1 LNHDA, CDR2 SQIVND (reference sequence). V gave up 3 bases and J gave up 2 bases, with 11 bases separating them. The CDR3 runs to 15 residues. Nivolumab, ipilimumab, aspirin, low-dose cyclophosphamide and low-dose radiotherapy were given to donors. First-strand cDNA relied on TRAV- and TRBV-specific primers spanning alpha and beta chains. A constant-region primer paired with the V-primer adapter amplified TCRs over about 19 PCR cycles. Each CDR3 protein is one row after TCRdb ran MiXCR on the reads. Of about 13,000 distinct CDR3 sequences in the sample, more than 50% were seen once. The source of this sequence is a human donor with advanced metastatic prostate, ovarian, gallbladder or colorectal cancer (not recorded which). This table probably holds off-target reads from a library built for another chain. This rearrangement joins TRBV19 to TRBJ1-5; the D gene is possibly TRBD1 (5 bases). The CDR3 DNA sequence: TGTGCCAGTAGTATCCGGAAACAGGGCAATCAGCCCCAGCATTTT. Amino acids: CASSIRKQGNQPQHF.